This T cell receptor beta chain was sequenced for a study of early T cells in non-severe SARS-CoV-2 infection. On the study more broadly: Sequencing input comprised bulk RNA from unsorted whole blood; chain pairing was not available. Notes on the study in general: Reliance on VDJdb matching favored anti-spike CD8 responses; private and CD4 specificities were missed.

Unique molecular identifiers were affixed to single, distinct cDNA molecules. Using its own MiXCR run on the 5' RACE reads, TCRdb lists one record per CDR3 protein. The table records about 97,000 distinct CDR3 sequences, about 10% of them present only once. Trimming took 4 bases from V and 4 from J, leaving 18 bases between them. CDR1 and CDR2 from the germline V gene are SGHTS and YDEGEE. This CDR3 region has 16 residues. In regard to this clonotype: The antigen remains undetermined.

V gene TRBV5-8 combines with J gene TRBJ2-1; D unclear. The sequence was collected from an adult who was a healthcare worker with PCR-confirmed SARS-CoV-2 infection or an uninfected control (not recorded which). The sample consisted of whole blood, taken at baseline. The CDR3 DNA is TGTGCCAGCAGCCACCGGGTGGAACATGTATACAATGAGCAGTTCTTC. Translated, it gives CASSHRVEHVYNEQFF. Supplemented by reference TRBV5-8 and TRBJ2-1, the full variable domain reads EAGVTQSPTHLIKTRGQQATLRCSPISGHTSVYWYQQALGLGLQFLLWYDEGEERNRGNFPPRFSGRQFPNYSSELNVNALELEDSALYLCASSHRVEHVYNEQFFGPGTRLTVL.